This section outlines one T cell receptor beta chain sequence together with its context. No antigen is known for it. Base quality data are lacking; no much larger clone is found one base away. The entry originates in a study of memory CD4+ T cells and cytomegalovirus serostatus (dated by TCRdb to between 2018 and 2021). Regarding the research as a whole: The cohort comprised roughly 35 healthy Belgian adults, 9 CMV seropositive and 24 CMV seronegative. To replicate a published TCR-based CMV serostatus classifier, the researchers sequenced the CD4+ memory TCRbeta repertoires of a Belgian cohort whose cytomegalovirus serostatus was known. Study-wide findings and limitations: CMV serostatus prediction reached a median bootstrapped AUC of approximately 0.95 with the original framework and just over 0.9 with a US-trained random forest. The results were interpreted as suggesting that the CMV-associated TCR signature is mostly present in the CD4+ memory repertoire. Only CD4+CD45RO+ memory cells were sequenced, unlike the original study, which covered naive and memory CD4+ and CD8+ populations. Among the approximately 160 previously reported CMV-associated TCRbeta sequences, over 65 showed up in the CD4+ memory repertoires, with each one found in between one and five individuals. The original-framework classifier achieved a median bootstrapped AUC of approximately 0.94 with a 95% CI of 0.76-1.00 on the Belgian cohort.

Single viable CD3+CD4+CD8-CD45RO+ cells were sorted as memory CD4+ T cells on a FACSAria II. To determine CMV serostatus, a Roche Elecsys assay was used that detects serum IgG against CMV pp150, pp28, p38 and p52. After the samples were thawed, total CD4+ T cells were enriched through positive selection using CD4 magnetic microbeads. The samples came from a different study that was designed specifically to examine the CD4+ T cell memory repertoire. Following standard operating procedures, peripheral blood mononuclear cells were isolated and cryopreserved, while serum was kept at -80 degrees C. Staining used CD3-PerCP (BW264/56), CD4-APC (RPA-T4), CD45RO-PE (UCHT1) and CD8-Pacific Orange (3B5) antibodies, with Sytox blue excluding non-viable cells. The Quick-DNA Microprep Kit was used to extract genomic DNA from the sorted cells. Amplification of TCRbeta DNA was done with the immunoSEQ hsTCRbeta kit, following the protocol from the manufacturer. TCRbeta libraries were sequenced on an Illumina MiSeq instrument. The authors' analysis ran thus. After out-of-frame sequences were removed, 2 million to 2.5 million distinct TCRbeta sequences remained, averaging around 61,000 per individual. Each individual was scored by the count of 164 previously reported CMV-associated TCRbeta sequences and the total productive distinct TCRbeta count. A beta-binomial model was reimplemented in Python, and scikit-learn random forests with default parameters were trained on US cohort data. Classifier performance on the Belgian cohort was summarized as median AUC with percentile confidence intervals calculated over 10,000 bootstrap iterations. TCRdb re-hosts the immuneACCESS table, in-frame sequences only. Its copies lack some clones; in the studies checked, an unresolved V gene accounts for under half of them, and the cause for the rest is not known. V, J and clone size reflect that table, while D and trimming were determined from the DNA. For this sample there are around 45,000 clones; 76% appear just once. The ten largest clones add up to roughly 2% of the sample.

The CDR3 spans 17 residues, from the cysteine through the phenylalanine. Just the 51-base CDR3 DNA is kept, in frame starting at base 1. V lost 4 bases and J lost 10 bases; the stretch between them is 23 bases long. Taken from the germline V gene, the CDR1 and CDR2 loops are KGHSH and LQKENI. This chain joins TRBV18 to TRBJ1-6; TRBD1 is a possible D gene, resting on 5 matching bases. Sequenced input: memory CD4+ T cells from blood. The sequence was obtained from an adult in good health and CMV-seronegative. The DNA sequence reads TGTGCCAGCTCACTAAGAGTCTGGGACCGTAAACGATCACCCCTCCACTTT. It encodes CASSLRVWDRKRSPLHF.